These 11 T cell receptor beta chains came from one sample sequenced in a study of T-cell memory formation after mild COVID-19. TCRdb itself ran the 5' RACE reads through MiXCR, one entry per CDR3 protein. The sample shows around 340,000 distinct CDR3 sequences, more than 20% of them seen only once. The sample was PBMCs or a T cell subset sorted from them (not recorded which). The receptors were sampled from an adult woman who had mild COVID-19 (a few samples of this study predate the infection). Cell type and time point are not known.

The chain uses TRBV7-9 and TRBJ2-3, with D unresolved. Trimming shortened V by 5 bases and J by 0 bases, and 12 bases separated the two germline ends. The CDR3 spans 15 residues. Germline loops: CDR1 SEHNR, CDR2 FQNEAQ (reference sequence). This CDR3 is CASSTGPASTDTQYF. CDR3 DNA: TGTGCCAGCAGCACCGGGCCCGCGAGCACAGATACGCAGTATTTT.

This chain joins TRBV5-5 and TRBJ2-3; 7 bases agree with TRBD2. V lost 1 base and J lost 2; bases outside the gene matches: 13. CDR1 SGHKS and CDR2 YYEKEE come from the germline V gene (reference sequence). CDR3 length: 18 residues. The CDR3 nucleotides read TGTGCCAGCAGCTTGATATTCGCAACGGGAGGAACCACAGATACGCAGTATTTT. It yields the protein CASSLIFATGGTTDTQYF. Using reference TRBV5-5 and TRBJ2-3 for the parts outside the CDR3, the full variable domain is DAGVTQSPTHLIKTRGQQVTLRCSPISGHKSVSWYQQVLGQGPQFIFQYYEKEERGRGNFPDRFSARQFPNYSSELNVNALLLGDSALYLCASSLIFATGGTTDTQYFGPGTRLTVL.

The chain recombines TRBV15 with TRBJ1-2; D is possibly TRBD1 (5 bases). From germline, CDR1 is LNHNV and CDR2 YYDKDF (reference sequence). This CDR3 region has 14 residues. V lost 6 bases and J lost 8, with 19 bases in between. DNA for the CDR3: TGTGCCACCAGTCAAGAGGCGGGGCGCGGAGGCTACACCTTC. It yields the protein CATSQEAGRGGYTF.

The chain is built from TRBV11-3 and TRBJ2-1; D remains unclear. The CDR3 is made up of 13 amino acids. CDR1 SGHNT and CDR2 YENEEA come from the germline V gene. Deletions cut 4 bases from V and 4 bases from J, with 8 bases between. In DNA form, the CDR3 reads TGTGCCAGCAGCTCGAGACTTTACAATGAGCAGTTCTTC. Its translation is CASSSRLYNEQFF.

Only a few counts were recorded for this clonotype. The rearrangement uses TRBV29-1 and TRBJ1-5; D is perhaps TRBD1 (5 bases). CDR1 is SQVTM and CDR2 is ANQGSEA in the germline V gene. V gave up 4 bases and J gave up 5 bases, with 12 bases separating them. This CDR3 is 13 amino acids long. The CDR3 reads CSVAVGRDQPQHF. CDR3 bases: TGCAGCGTTGCTGTGGGGCGGGATCAGCCCCAGCATTTT.

In its sample, this clonotype ranks as medium-sized. The rearrangement links TRBV12-3 or TRBV12-4 to TRBJ2-7; tentatively, D is TRBD1 (5 bases). V was trimmed by 3 bases and J by 2 bases, leaving 8 bases between them. The CDR3 extends over 13 amino acids. CDR3 sequence (DNA): TGTGCCAGCAGTTTTTGGACACCCTACGAGCAGTACTTC. Its translation is CASSFWTPYEQYF.

The count of this clonotype is one. The rearrangement joins TRBV12-3 or TRBV12-4 to TRBJ2-7; D gene ambiguous. The CDR3 consists of 13 residues. Trimming shortened V by 3 bases and J by 3 bases, and 9 bases separated the two germline ends. CDR3 residues: CASSFGFLYEQYF. The CDR3 region has the DNA TGTGCCAGCAGTTTCGGCTTCCTCTACGAGCAGTACTTC.

The chain carries TRBV11-2 and TRBJ2-1, with a possible D match to TRBD2 (6 bases). Germline CDR1 is SGHAT and CDR2 is FQNNGV. The CDR3 is 15 residues long. V lost 4 bases and J lost 8, with 18 bases in between. The CDR3 spells CASSSSGVLGDEQFF. The DNA for the CDR3 is TGTGCCAGCAGCTCGTCGGGAGTCCTTGGGGATGAGCAGTTCTTC. The full variable domain, completed using reference TRBV11-2 and TRBJ2-1, is EAGVAQSPRYKIIEKRQSVAFWCNPISGHATLYWYQQILGQGPKLLIQFQNNGVVDDSQLPKDRFSAERLKGVDSTLKIQPAKLEDSAVYLCASSSSGVLGDEQFFGPGTRLTVL.

This chain uses TRBV28 with TRBJ1-2; D not resolved. The CDR3 consists of 12 residues. The V end lost 6 bases, the J end lost 7 bases, and 12 bases lay between the germline ends. Germline V gene sequence: CDR1 MDHEN, CDR2 SYDVKM. The CDR3, as DNA: TGTGCCAGCAGATCCACCCGGCCTGGCTACACCTTC. Translation: CASRSTRPGYTF.

The chain links TRBV6-5 to TRBJ1-1, with unresolved D. V lost 1 base and J 7 bases, leaving 10 bases between the germline ends. Germline V gene sequence: CDR1 MNHEY, CDR2 SVGAGI. The length of the CDR3 is 13 residues. The CDR3 bases are TGTGCCAGCAGTTACTGGGTCCCTGGTGAAGCTTTCTTT. Amino acid sequence: CASSYWVPGEAFF.

J is TRBJ1-2 and V is TRBV9, with 7 bases identical to TRBD1. J gave up 4 bases and V 4 bases, and 7 bases lay outside the gene matches. Germline V gene sequence: CDR1 SGDLS, CDR2 YYNGEE. The CDR3 runs 14 residues. This chain's CDR3 is CASSPSGGLYGYTF. DNA of the CDR3: TGTGCCAGCAGCCCCTCAGGGGGACTCTATGGCTACACCTTC.